The 4 T cell receptor beta chains reported below all come from one sample, sequenced in a study of OX40 agonist ivuxolimab in advanced cancers. Assay: immunoSEQ multiplex PCR; the TCRdb copy retains only in-frame clones and omits some. In the table there are around 100,000 clones, around 90% of which are singletons. The sequences come from CD4+ or CD8+ T cells sorted from blood, collected in a trial of the OX40 agonist ivuxolimab. The receptors come from an adult with an advanced solid tumor such as melanoma, head and neck, liver or kidney cancer.

The chain employs TRBV15 and TRBJ1-5; D not certain. Per germline, CDR1 LNHNV and CDR2 YYDKDF (reference sequence). The germline V and J ends were trimmed by 4 bases and 5 bases, with 9 bases remaining between them. CDR3 length equals 13 residues. As DNA, the CDR3 is TGTGCCACCAGCACCAGGAGGGATCAGCCCCAGCATTTT. As protein: CATSTRRDQPQHF. The variable domain in full, with the rest retrieved from reference TRBV15 and TRBJ1-5, is DAMVIQNPRYQVTQFGKPVTLSCSQTLNHNVMYWYQQKSSQAPKLLFHYYDKDFNNEADTPDNFQSRRPNTSFCFLDIRSPGLGDTAMYLCATSTRRDQPQHFGDGTRLSIL.

The V call is TRBV4-2, the J call TRBJ1-1; the D gene is possibly TRBD1 (6 bases). CDR3 length: 16 amino acids. The V end lost 1 base, the J end lost 1 base, and 13 bases lay between the germline ends. Germline V gene data show CDR1 as LGHNA and CDR2 as YNFKEQ. In DNA, the CDR3 is TGTGCCAGCAGCCAAGCCACAGGGATGGGGAACACTGAAGCTTTCTTT. It codes for CASSQATGMGNTEAFF.

The V call is TRBV5-1, the J call TRBJ1-4; a possible D gene is TRBD1 (5 bases). There are 12 residues in the CDR3. The V gene's germline CDR1 is SGHRS and CDR2 YFSETQ. Trimming cost V 5 bases and J 7 bases, with 9 bases left between them. As DNA, the CDR3 is TGCGCCAGCAGAGACCAGGGTGAAAAACTGTTTTTT. Encoded protein: CASRDQGEKLFF.

The genes are TRBV2 and TRBJ2-2, with 7 nucleotides matching TRBD1. This CDR3 is 16 amino acids long. The germline CDR1 and CDR2 sequences are SNHLY and FYNNEI. Trimming cost V 6 bases and J 4 bases; bases outside gene matches: 11. CDR3 coding DNA: TGTGCCAGCAGCGAGACCGGGACAGCTATCACCGGGGAGCTGTTTTTT. It translates to CASSETGTAITGELFF.